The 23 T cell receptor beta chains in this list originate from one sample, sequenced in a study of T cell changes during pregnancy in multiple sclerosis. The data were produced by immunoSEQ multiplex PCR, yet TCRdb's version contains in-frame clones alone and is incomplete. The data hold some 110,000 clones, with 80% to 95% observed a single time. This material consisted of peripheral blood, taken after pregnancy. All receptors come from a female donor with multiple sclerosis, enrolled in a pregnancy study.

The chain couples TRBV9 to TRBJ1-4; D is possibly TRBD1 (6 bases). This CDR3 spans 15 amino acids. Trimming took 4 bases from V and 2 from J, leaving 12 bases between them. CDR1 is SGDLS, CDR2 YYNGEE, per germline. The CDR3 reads CASSPPGHTNEKLFF. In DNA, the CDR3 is TGTGCCAGCAGCCCACCGGGACACACTAATGAAAAACTGTTTTTT.

The DNA of the CDR3 is TGTGCCAGCAGTTTGGGGATCCTAGGGGGATTAGAGACCCAGTACTTC. As protein: CASSLGILGGLETQYF. This chain links TRBV27 with TRBJ2-5; weak D call: TRBD1 (6 bases). The CDR3 is 16 amino acids. Trimming removed 3 bases from V and 4 bases from J, with 18 bases in between. Germline lookup yields CDR1 MNHEY and CDR2 SMNVEV (reference sequence).

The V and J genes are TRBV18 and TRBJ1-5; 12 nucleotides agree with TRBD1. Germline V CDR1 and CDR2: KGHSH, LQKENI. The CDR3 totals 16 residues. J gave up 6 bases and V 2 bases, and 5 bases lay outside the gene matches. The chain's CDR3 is CASSPAGQGARQPQHF. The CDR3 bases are TGTGCCAGCTCACCAGCGGGACAGGGGGCGCGTCAGCCCCAGCATTTT.

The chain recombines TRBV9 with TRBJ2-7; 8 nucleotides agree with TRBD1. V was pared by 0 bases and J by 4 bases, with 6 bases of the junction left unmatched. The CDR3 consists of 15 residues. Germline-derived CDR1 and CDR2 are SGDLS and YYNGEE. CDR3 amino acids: CASSVGTGQEYEQYF. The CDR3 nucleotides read TGTGCCAGCAGCGTAGGAACGGGACAGGAATACGAGCAGTACTTC.

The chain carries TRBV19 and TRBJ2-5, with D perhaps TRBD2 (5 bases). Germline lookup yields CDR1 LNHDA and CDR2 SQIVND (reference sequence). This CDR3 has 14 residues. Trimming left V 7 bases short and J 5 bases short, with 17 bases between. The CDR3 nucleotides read TGTGCCAGTAATTCCCTCGCGGGTTCGGAGACCCAGTACTTC. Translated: CASNSLAGSETQYF.

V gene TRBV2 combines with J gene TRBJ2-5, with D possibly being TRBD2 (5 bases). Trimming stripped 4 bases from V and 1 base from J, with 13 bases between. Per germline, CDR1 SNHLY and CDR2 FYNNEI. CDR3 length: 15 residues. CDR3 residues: CASSVLVAAQETQYF. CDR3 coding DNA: TGTGCCAGCAGTGTACTAGTTGCGGCCCAAGAGACCCAGTACTTC.

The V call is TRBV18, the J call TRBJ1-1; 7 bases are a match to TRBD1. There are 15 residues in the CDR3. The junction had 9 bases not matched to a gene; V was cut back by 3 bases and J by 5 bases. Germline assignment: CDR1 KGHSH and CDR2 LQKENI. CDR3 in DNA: TGTGCCAGCTCACCCTATACAGGGGAAGGGACTGAAGCTTTCTTT. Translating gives CASSPYTGEGTEAFF.

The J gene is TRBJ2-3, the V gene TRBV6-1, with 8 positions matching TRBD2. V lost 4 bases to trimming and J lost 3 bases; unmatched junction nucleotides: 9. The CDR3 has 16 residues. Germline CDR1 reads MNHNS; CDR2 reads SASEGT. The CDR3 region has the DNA TGTGCCAGCAGTGTCGTCCGGGGACTAGGAACAGATACGCAGTATTTT. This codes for CASSVVRGLGTDTQYF.

The DNA for the CDR3 is TGTGCCAGCAGTGACACACTAAAGGAGGGCTTCGACACTGAAGCTTTCTTT. Amino acid sequence: CASSDTLKEGFDTEAFF. The chain combines TRBV6-4 with TRBJ1-1; no clear D gene. CDR1 is MRHNA and CDR2 is SNTAGT in the germline V gene. Trimming left V 2 bases short and J 3 bases short, with 19 bases between. The CDR3 contains 17 residues.

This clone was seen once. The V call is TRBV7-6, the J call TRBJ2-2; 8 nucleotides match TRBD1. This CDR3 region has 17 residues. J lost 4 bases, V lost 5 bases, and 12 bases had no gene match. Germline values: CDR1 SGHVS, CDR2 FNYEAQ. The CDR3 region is CASSNFQGARGTGELFF. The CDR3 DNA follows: TGTGCCAGCAGCAACTTTCAGGGGGCGCGCGGCACCGGGGAGCTGTTTTTT.

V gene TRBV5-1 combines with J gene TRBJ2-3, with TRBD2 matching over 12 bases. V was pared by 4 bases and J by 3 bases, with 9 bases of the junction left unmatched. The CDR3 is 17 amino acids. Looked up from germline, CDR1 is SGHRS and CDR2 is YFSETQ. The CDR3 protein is CASSVGLAGGITDTQYF. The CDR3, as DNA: TGCGCCAGCAGCGTGGGACTAGCGGGCGGAATAACAGATACGCAGTATTTT.

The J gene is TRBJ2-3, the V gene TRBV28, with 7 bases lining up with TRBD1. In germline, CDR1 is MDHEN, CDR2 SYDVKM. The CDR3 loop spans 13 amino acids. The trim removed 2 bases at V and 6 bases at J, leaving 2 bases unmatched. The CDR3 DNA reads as TGTGCCAGCAGTTTACCCAGGGGGGATACGCAGTATTTT. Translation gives CASSLPRGDTQYF.

This chain's CDR3 is CASSSTGLNEKLFF. CDR3 nucleotides: TGCGCCAGCAGCTCAACAGGGCTTAATGAAAAACTGTTTTTT. The chain uses TRBV5-1 and TRBJ1-4; a weak D match, TRBD1 (6 bases). The CDR3 spans 14 residues. Trimming removed 3 bases from V and 4 bases from J, with 10 bases in between. CDR1 and CDR2 (germline): SGHRS, YFSETQ.

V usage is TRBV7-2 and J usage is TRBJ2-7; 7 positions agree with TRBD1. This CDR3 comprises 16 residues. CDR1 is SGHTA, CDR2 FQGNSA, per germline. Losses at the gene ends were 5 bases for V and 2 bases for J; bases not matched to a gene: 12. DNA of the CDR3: TGTGCCAGCAGCCCCCCCTCTAGCAGGGGGACCTACGAGCAGTACTTC. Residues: CASSPPSSRGTYEQYF.

Here the CDR3 reads CASSMGGTLNTEAFF. In nucleotides, the CDR3 is TGTGCCAGTAGTATGGGGGGGACCTTGAACACTGAAGCTTTCTTT. V is TRBV19 and J is TRBJ1-1, with D possibly being TRBD1 (5 bases). Looked up from germline, CDR1 is LNHDA and CDR2 is SQIVND (reference sequence). This CDR3 has 15 residues. Trimming took off 3 bases at V and 0 bases at J, with 11 bases between the two ends.

The CDR3 coding sequence is TGTGCCAGCAGCGACCGGACAGGGAACGACGAGCAGTACTTC. Translation: CASSDRTGNDEQYF. This sequence joins TRBV5-4 and TRBJ2-7; TRBD1 agrees at 8 bases. Trimming at V came to 4 bases and at J to 5 bases, leaving 8 bases not matched to a gene. Germline-derived CDR1 and CDR2 are SGHNT and YYREEE (reference sequence). CDR3 length: 14 residues.

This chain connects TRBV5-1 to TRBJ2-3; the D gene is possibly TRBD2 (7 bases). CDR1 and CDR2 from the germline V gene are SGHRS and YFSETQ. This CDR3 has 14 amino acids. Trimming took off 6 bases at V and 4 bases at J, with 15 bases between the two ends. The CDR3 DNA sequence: TGCGCCAGCATCGAGGGGGGAGGGGCAGATACGCAGTATTTT. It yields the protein CASIEGGGADTQYF.

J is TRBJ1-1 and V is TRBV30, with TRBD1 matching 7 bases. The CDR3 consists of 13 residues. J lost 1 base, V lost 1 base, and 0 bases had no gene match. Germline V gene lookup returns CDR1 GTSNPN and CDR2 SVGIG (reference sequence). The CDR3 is CAWSGQGNTEAFF. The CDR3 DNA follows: TGTGCCTGGAGTGGACAGGGGAACACTGAAGCTTTCTTT. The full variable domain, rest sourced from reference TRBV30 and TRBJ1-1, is SQTIHQWPATLVQPVGSPLSLECTVEGTSNPNLYWYRQAAGRGLQLLFYSVGIGQISSEVPQNLSASRPQDRQFILSSKKLLLSDSGFYLCAWSGQGNTEAFFGQGTRLTVV.

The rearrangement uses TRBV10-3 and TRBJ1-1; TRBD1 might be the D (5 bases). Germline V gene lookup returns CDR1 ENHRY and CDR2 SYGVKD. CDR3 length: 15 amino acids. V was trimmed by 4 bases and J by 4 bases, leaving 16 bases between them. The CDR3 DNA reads TGTGCCATCAGTGGGGCCAGGGTCTCCCTCACTGAAGCTTTCTTT. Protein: CAISGARVSLTEAFF.

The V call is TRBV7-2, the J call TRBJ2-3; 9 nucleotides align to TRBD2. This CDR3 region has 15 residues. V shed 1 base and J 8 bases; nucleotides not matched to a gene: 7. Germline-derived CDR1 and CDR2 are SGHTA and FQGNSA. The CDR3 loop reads CASSLEAGGPSTQYF. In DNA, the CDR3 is TGTGCCAGCAGCTTAGAGGCGGGAGGGCCTAGTACGCAGTATTTT.

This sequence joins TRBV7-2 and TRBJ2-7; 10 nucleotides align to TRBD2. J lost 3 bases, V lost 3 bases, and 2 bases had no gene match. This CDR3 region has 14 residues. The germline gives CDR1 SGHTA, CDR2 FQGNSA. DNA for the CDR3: TGTGCCAGCAGCTTCGGACTAGCGGTCTACGAGCAGTACTTC. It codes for CASSFGLAVYEQYF.

CDR3 nucleotide sequence: TGTGCCAGCTATCAGGGGACAGCGTACAATGAGCAGTTCTTC. Amino acids: CASYQGTAYNEQFF. The rearrangement joins TRBV6-1 to TRBJ2-1; 7 nucleotides agree with TRBD1. The CDR3 is made up of 14 amino acids. Germline lookup yields CDR1 MNHNS and CDR2 SASEGT. Trimming took 8 bases from V and 4 from J; bases not matched to a gene: 8.

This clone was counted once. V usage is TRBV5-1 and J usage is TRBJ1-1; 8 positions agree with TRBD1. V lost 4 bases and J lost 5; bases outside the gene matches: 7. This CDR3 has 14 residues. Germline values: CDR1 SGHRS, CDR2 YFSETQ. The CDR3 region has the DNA TGCGCCAGCAGCATCGACCAGGGGGCAACTGAAGCTTTCTTT. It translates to CASSIDQGATEAFF.